One sample yielded the 14 T cell receptor beta chains listed below, sequenced in a study of CD8 T cells in ankylosing spondylitis. TCRdb re-called the 5' RACE reads through MiXCR, storing one row per CDR3 protein. The table shows hundreds of thousands of distinct CDR3 sequences, with approximately 12% occurring only once. These TCRs are of unknown antigen specificity. General study points: Typical of ankylosing spondylitis blood, it appeared, was a TCR beta motif of roughly eight highly homologous variants.

The source material was blood, either unsorted or a sorted T cell fraction (not recorded which). The receptors here all came from a male donor with ankylosing spondylitis.

This clonotype was seen ten or more times. V gene TRBV12-3 or TRBV12-4 combines with J gene TRBJ2-1, with 11 bases fitting TRBD1. There are 16 residues in the CDR3. Germline trimming cut 6 bases from V and 6 bases from J; bases unmatched to any gene: 10. The CDR3 bases are TGTGCCAGCAGGCGGTGGGGACAGGGGGTTTTCAATGAGCAGTTCTTC. Amino acid sequence: CASRRWGQGVFNEQFF.

Comment on this clonotype: Germline is not matched at one junction end, which may reflect a read error. The V call is TRBV5-5, the J call TRBJ2-1; 8 bases are shared with TRBD1. The CDR3 has 16 residues. CDR1 is SGHKS, CDR2 YYEKEE, per germline (reference sequence). Here the CDR3 DNA reads TGTGCCAGCAGCCCACGTTCCCAGGGGGCCTACAATGAGCTGTTCTTC. It is translated as CASSPRSQGAYNELFF.

This clonotype was picked up many times. This chain links TRBV5-1 with TRBJ2-1, with 8 bases matching TRBD1. Trimming removed 0 bases from V and 9 bases from J; junction bases left unmatched: 14. The CDR3 is 17 amino acids. The germline V gene encodes CDR1 SGHRS and CDR2 YFSETQ. CDR3 sequence (DNA): TGCGCCAGCAGCTTGGCGCGTGGACAGGGAAGGGTAGGTGAGCAGTTCTTC. Translating gives CASSLARGQGRVGEQFF.

The sample holds many counts of this clonotype. V is TRBV20-1 and J is TRBJ2-1; perhaps D is TRBD1 or TRBD2 (5 bases each). CDR1 and CDR2 (germline): DFQATT, SNEGSKA (reference sequence). Trimming shortened V by 7 bases and J by 4 bases, and 14 bases separated the two germline ends. The CDR3 extends over 13 amino acids. The CDR3 region has the DNA TGCAGTGGCCTAAGGGGACCGTACAATGAGCAGTTCTTC. Protein: CSGLRGPYNEQFF.

The rearrangement links TRBV4-2 to TRBJ2-5, with a possible D match to TRBD2 (6 bases). V was trimmed by 4 bases and J by 5 bases, leaving 20 bases between them. Germline assignment: CDR1 LGHNA and CDR2 YNFKEQ. The CDR3 consists of 16 residues. The CDR3 DNA reads as TGTGCCAGCAGCCCTTCTGGGGCTTCTGGGGGGGAGACCCAGTACTTC. Translating gives CASSPSGASGGETQYF.

This clonotype was seen only a few times. As DNA, the CDR3 is TGTGCCAGCAGGAACAGGGTATTGAACACTGAAGCTTTCTTT. This translates into CASRNRVLNTEAFF. The chain carries TRBV5-6 and TRBJ1-1, with a possible D match to TRBD1 (6 bases). Trimming pared 5 bases from V and 0 bases from J, leaving 11 bases between. The CDR3 is made up of 14 amino acids. Germline loops: CDR1 SGHDT, CDR2 YYEEEE.

The V call is TRBV7-8, the J call TRBJ2-6, with D unclear. From germline, CDR1 is SGHVS and CDR2 FQNEAQ. Trimming pared 8 bases from V and 0 bases from J, leaving 5 bases between. There are 13 residues in the CDR3. CDR3 protein: CASFSSGANVLTF. In DNA, the CDR3 is TGTGCCAGCTTTTCCTCTGGGGCCAACGTCCTGACTTTC.

This clonotype was detected only a few times. This chain connects TRBV12-3 or TRBV12-4 to TRBJ1-2; D is uncertain. With 4 bases removed from V and 5 bases from J, the gap between germline ends came to 8 bases. CDR3 length equals 12 residues. CDR3 loop: CASSYLAYGYTF. The DNA for the CDR3 is TGTGCCAGCAGTTATCTAGCATATGGCTACACCTTC.

Ten or more counts support this clonotype. The chain recombines TRBV4-3 with TRBJ2-4, with 7 nucleotides matching TRBD2. Losses at the gene ends were 0 bases for V and 10 bases for J; bases not matched to a gene: 9. The CDR3 has 15 amino acids. Looked up from germline, CDR1 is LGHNA and CDR2 is YSLEER. For the CDR3, the DNA is TGCGCCAGCAGCCAAGATCCGGGACTACTTTCGATTCAGTACTTC. Translation gives CASSQDPGLLSIQYF.

The chain uses TRBV27 and TRBJ2-6; D ambiguous. The CDR3 contains 17 residues. V lost 6 bases to trimming and J lost 1 base, with 16 bases between them. CDR1 is MNHEY and CDR2 is SMNVEV in the germline V gene (reference sequence). The CDR3 spells CASRHRLRESGANVLTF. CDR3 sequence (DNA): TGTGCCAGCAGACACCGACTCCGTGAATCTGGGGCCAACGTCCTGACTTTC.

Only a few counts were recorded for this clonotype. This chain links TRBV20-1 with TRBJ2-3; the D gene is possibly TRBD1 (5 bases). Germline V gene lookup returns CDR1 DFQATT and CDR2 SNEGSKA (reference sequence). CDR3 length: 14 residues. With 3 bases removed from V and 2 bases from J, the gap between germline ends came to 12 bases. The CDR3 DNA sequence: TGCAGTGCTAGTGGACATCGAACCACAGATACGCAGTATTTT. Residues: CSASGHRTTDTQYF.

V gene TRBV11-1 combines with J gene TRBJ2-7; 9 bases are a match to TRBD2. After removal of 2 bases from V and 3 bases from J, the junction contained 5 bases not matched to a gene. Germline CDR1 SGHAT, CDR2 FQDESV (reference sequence). The CDR3 is 15 residues long. CDR3 DNA sequence: TGTGCCAGCAGCTTACTAGCGGGACAGTTCTACGAGCAGTACTTC. As protein: CASSLLAGQFYEQYF.

This clonotype has a count of ten or more. V gene TRBV7-2 combines with J gene TRBJ2-1; D possibly matches TRBD1 or TRBD2 (5 bases each). CDR1 is SGHTA and CDR2 is FQGNSA in the germline V gene. Trimming shortened V by 5 bases and J by 12 bases, and 23 bases separated the two germline ends. The CDR3 is 15 amino acids. The CDR3 loop reads CASSLRDQAFGGQFF. The CDR3 DNA is TGTGCCAGCAGCCTCCGGGACCAGGCCTTCGGTGGGCAGTTCTTC.

This clonotype was seen at least ten times. This chain links TRBV20-1 with TRBJ2-7, with TRBD2 identical over 8 bases. The CDR3 consists of 14 residues. Germline V gene lookup returns CDR1 DFQATT and CDR2 SNEGSKA (reference sequence). V was clipped by 5 bases and J by 4 bases; unmatched bases: 10. The CDR3 region is CSARTGRDGYEQYF. For the CDR3, the DNA is TGCAGTGCTCGGACCGGGAGGGACGGGTACGAGCAGTACTTC.